The 31 T cell receptor beta chains below all came from one sample that was sequenced in a study of OX40 agonist ivuxolimab in advanced cancers. The repertoire was sequenced with immunoSEQ multiplex PCR; TCRdb's copy has only in-frame clones and lacks some. The table shows tens of thousands of clones, with 90% to 95% occurring only once. Source: CD4+ or CD8+ T cells sorted from blood, taken in a trial of the OX40 agonist ivuxolimab. These receptors came from an adult with an advanced solid tumor such as melanoma, head and neck, liver or kidney cancer.

This clone has a single count. V is TRBV10-3 and J is TRBJ2-7, with D possibly matching TRBD2 (6 bases). V lost 8 bases and J lost 3, with 8 bases in between. CDR1 is ENHRY, CDR2 SYGVKD, per germline. CDR3 length: 11 residues. The CDR3 nucleotides are TGTGCCATCGCGACTAGCTACGAGCAGTACTTC. It translates to CAIATSYEQYF.

V and J are TRBV27 and TRBJ2-7; 8 positions match TRBD2. Germline CDR1 and CDR2: MNHEY and SMNVEV (reference sequence). V trimming: 2 bases; J trimming: 0 bases; junction bases outside the gene matches: 9. The length of the CDR3 is 17 residues. The CDR3 nucleotides read TGTGCCAGCAGTTTAGTAGGGAGCGGGGGCACCTCCTACGAGCAGTACTTC. Its protein is CASSLVGSGGTSYEQYF.

This rearrangement joins TRBV5-1 to TRBJ2-5; D call uncertain. V was shortened by 0 bases and J by 1 base, with 10 bases between the two germline ends. CDR3 size: 15 residues. Germline assignment: CDR1 SGHRS and CDR2 YFSETQ. In DNA form, the CDR3 reads TGCGCCAGCAGCTTGGGCCTACAGAGCCAAGAGACCCAGTACTTC. Translation gives CASSLGLQSQETQYF.

The V and J genes are TRBV10-1 and TRBJ2-7, with 9 bases lining up with TRBD1. CDR1 and CDR2 (germline): WNHNN, SYGVQD (reference sequence). V lost 8 bases, J lost 2 bases, and 10 bases stayed unmatched. This CDR3 has 15 residues. CDR3 sequence: CASGRTGTGPYEQYF. CDR3 bases: TGCGCCAGCGGACGAACCGGGACAGGGCCCTACGAGCAGTACTTC.

V gene TRBV29-1 combines with J gene TRBJ2-5; 11 positions match TRBD2. CDR3 length equals 14 residues. Germline-derived CDR1 and CDR2 are SQVTM and ANQGSEA. The trim removed 6 bases at V and 2 bases at J, leaving 5 bases unmatched. The CDR3: CSVDGTSGQETQYF. The CDR3 DNA follows: TGCAGCGTCGACGGGACTAGCGGACAAGAGACCCAGTACTTC.

This sequence joins TRBV7-7 and TRBJ2-7; 9 bases match TRBD1. The CDR3 runs 14 residues. The germline V gene has CDR1 SSHAT and CDR2 FNYEAQ (reference sequence). The trim removed 5 bases at V and 3 bases at J, leaving 5 bases unmatched. DNA for the CDR3: TGTGCCAGCAGCCCATCGACAGGGGGCTACGAGCAGTACTTC. It is translated as CASSPSTGGYEQYF.

This clone was counted once. CDR3 nucleotides: TGTGCCAGCAGCTTAGTCCCTAGCGGGGGCTACAATGAGCAGTTCTTC. It is translated as CASSLVPSGGYNEQFF. The chain is built from TRBV7-2 and TRBJ2-1; 10 nucleotides match TRBD2. Trimming took 1 base from V and 3 from J; bases not matched to a gene: 3. The CDR3 spans 16 residues. Germline CDR1 is SGHTA and CDR2 is FQGNSA.

V usage is TRBV28 and J usage is TRBJ2-3, with TRBD2 matching 9 bases. Germline CDR1 is MDHEN and CDR2 is SYDVKM. With V trimmed by 8 bases and J by 2 bases, 14 bases remained unmatched. The CDR3 sequence is 17 residues long. CDR3 DNA: TGTGCCAGCCAAGGCGGGGCACTAGCGGGCTTCACAGATACGCAGTATTTT. Its translation is CASQGGALAGFTDTQYF.

The chain carries TRBV7-2 and TRBJ2-7; TRBD1 might be the D (5 bases). CDR3 length: 15 residues. In germline, CDR1 is SGHTA, CDR2 FQGNSA. Trimming removed 8 bases from V and 6 bases from J, with 23 bases in between. The CDR3 spells CASATLGHQGSEQYF. The CDR3 DNA reads as TGTGCCAGCGCGACCCTGGGCCACCAGGGTAGCGAGCAGTACTTC.

This clone showed up just a few times. CDR3 in DNA: TGTGCCAGCAGCGCCCGGAGCTCTGGGGCCAACGTCCTGACTTTC. This gives the protein CASSARSSGANVLTF. The chain combines TRBV5-4 with TRBJ2-6; the D is unclear. Germline V lookup: CDR1 SGHNT, CDR2 YYREEE (reference sequence). Trimming removed 4 bases at V and 0 bases at J, with 8 bases between. This CDR3 comprises 15 residues.

The chain employs TRBV4-2 and TRBJ2-5; D gene ambiguous. CDR3 length: 14 amino acids. V gave up 0 bases and J gave up 5 bases, with 10 bases separating them. Germline CDR1 LGHNA, CDR2 YNFKEQ. For the CDR3, the DNA is TGTGCCAGCAGCCAAGATGGACCCGGCGAGACCCAGTACTTC. This gives the protein CASSQDGPGETQYF.

This sequence joins TRBV7-2 and TRBJ1-5; TRBD1 aligns across 8 bases. With V trimmed by 6 bases and J by 3 bases, 7 bases remained unmatched. The CDR3 loop spans 15 amino acids. Germline V gene lookup returns CDR1 SGHTA and CDR2 FQGNSA. The CDR3: CASSPGQGHNQPQHF. The CDR3 nucleotides are TGTGCCAGCAGTCCAGGACAGGGCCACAATCAGCCCCAGCATTTT.

V usage is TRBV18 and J usage is TRBJ1-4, with D perhaps TRBD1 (5 bases). Between the trimmed V and J ends, which lost 2 bases and 6 bases, there was a span of 13 bases. The CDR3 is made up of 15 amino acids. Germline V gives CDR1 KGHSH, CDR2 LQKENI. CDR3 loop: CASSPGGARYEKLFF. The CDR3 coding sequence is TGTGCCAGCTCACCAGGCGGGGCCCGTTATGAAAAACTGTTTTTT.

V usage is TRBV18 and J usage is TRBJ2-7; TRBD1 might be the D (7 bases). Deletions cut 4 bases from V and 5 bases from J, with 15 bases between. CDR1 is KGHSH, CDR2 LQKENI, per germline. The CDR3 is 14 amino acids. CDR3 sequence: CASSLSRGENEQYF. The CDR3 DNA sequence: TGTGCCAGCTCACTCAGCAGGGGGGAGAACGAGCAGTACTTC.

As DNA, the CDR3 is TGTGCCAGCAGTCCCCTCGGGGGGCTGAATGAGCAGTTCTTC. Translated: CASSPLGGLNEQFF. The chain is built from TRBV6-5 and TRBJ2-1; D is perhaps TRBD2 (7 bases). Germline CDR1 is MNHEY and CDR2 is SVGAGI. Trimming took 5 bases from V and 7 from J, leaving 15 bases between them. The CDR3 sequence is 14 residues long.

The V gene is TRBV19, the J gene TRBJ2-2, with D perhaps TRBD2 (6 bases). The V end was cut by 3 bases, the J end by 7 bases, with 12 bases between. The CDR3 is made up of 14 amino acids. Germline lookup yields CDR1 LNHDA and CDR2 SQIVND (reference sequence). The CDR3 DNA is TGTGCCAGTAGTATCGGAGGGTTCGGCGGGGAGCTGTTTTTT. Protein sequence: CASSIGGFGGELFF.

The chain uses TRBV19 and TRBJ1-2; D may be TRBD1 (5 bases). The germline V gene has CDR1 LNHDA and CDR2 SQIVND (reference sequence). V dropped 4 bases and J dropped 5 bases, with 8 bases sitting between them. The CDR3 is 12 amino acids. CDR3 sequence (DNA): TGTGCCAGTAGTACAGGGCGGTATGGCTACACCTTC. The encoded protein is CASSTGRYGYTF.

This clone was detected once. This chain uses TRBV7-2 with TRBJ2-7; the D gene is possibly TRBD2 (7 bases). CDR3 length: 14 residues. V lost 2 bases, J lost 6 bases, and 14 bases lay in between. Germline loops: CDR1 SGHTA, CDR2 FQGNSA. The CDR3 DNA is TGTGCCAGCAGCTTATGGGGGGGGCAGTCCGAGCAGTACTTC. This gives the protein CASSLWGGQSEQYF.

CDR3 amino acids: CASSIGPDTGELFF. CDR3 in DNA: TGTGCCAGCAGCATCGGACCAGACACCGGGGAGCTGTTTTTT. The chain has TRBV7-7 and TRBJ2-2; no reliable D call. In germline, CDR1 is SSHAT, CDR2 FNYEAQ (reference sequence). The CDR3 covers 14 residues. Trimming stripped 5 bases from V and 3 bases from J, with 10 bases between.

This sequence joins TRBV5-4 and TRBJ2-6, with 9 nucleotides matching TRBD1. The V segment lost 5 bases and the J segment 0 bases; nucleotides outside the gene matches: 3. Germline V lookup: CDR1 SGHNT, CDR2 YYREEE (reference sequence). The CDR3 runs 16 residues. In nucleotides, the CDR3 is TGTGCCAGCAGTTTGACAGGGGGCTCTGGGGCCAACGTCCTGACTTTC. It encodes CASSLTGGSGANVLTF.

The chain is built from TRBV10-3 and TRBJ2-7, with TRBD1 identical over 8 bases. The J segment lost 6 bases and the V segment lost 10 bases, leaving 8 bases of the junction unmatched. Germline-derived CDR1 and CDR2 are ENHRY and SYGVKD. CDR3 length equals 12 residues. CDR3 nucleotide sequence: TGTGCCACCGAGACAGGGGCGCGCGAGCAGTACTTC. Residues: CATETGAREQYF.

The chain recombines TRBV5-1 with TRBJ1-2; no definite D call. Trimming took 4 bases from V and 3 from J, leaving 16 bases between them. Looked up from germline, CDR1 is SGHRS and CDR2 is YFSETQ. The CDR3 is 15 residues long. CDR3 bases: TGCGCCAGCAGCCCCGGGCCGCGGGTCGACTATGGCTACACCTTC. Translated: CASSPGPRVDYGYTF.

This sequence joins TRBV11-3 and TRBJ2-7; TRBD1 is a possible D gene (5 bases). The germline CDR1 and CDR2 sequences are SGHNT and YENEEA. Trimming left V 0 bases short and J 6 bases short, with 9 bases between. The CDR3 length is 13 residues. CDR3 region: CASSLEGATEQYF. DNA for the CDR3: TGTGCCAGCAGCTTAGAAGGGGCGACCGAGCAGTACTTC.

V usage is TRBV2 and J usage is TRBJ1-3; D gene uncertain. From germline, CDR1 is SNHLY and CDR2 FYNNEI. Between the trimmed V and J ends, which lost 6 bases and 8 bases, there was a span of 11 bases. The CDR3 loop spans 12 amino acids. The CDR3 region has the DNA TGTGCCAGCAGGACAATCGGGGACACCATATATTTT. Translation: CASRTIGDTIYF. Drawing the rest from reference TRBV2 and TRBJ1-3, the complete variable domain is EPEVTQTPSHQVTQMGQEVILRCVPISNHLYFYWYRQILGQKVEFLVSFYNNEISEKSEIFDDQFSVERPDGSNFTLKIRSTKLEDSAMYFCASRTIGDTIYFGEGSWLTVV.

The chain carries TRBV5-1 and TRBJ2-4; 7 positions match TRBD1. Germline V gene lookup returns CDR1 SGHRS and CDR2 YFSETQ. The ends lost 5 bases at V and 6 bases at J; junction bases unmatched: 5. The CDR3 is 13 amino acids. The CDR3 is CASSRDSGNIQYF. The CDR3 DNA follows: TGCGCCAGCAGTCGGGACAGCGGAAACATTCAGTACTTC. Full variable domain (missing parts from reference TRBV5-1 and TRBJ2-4): KAGVTQTPRYLIKTRGQQVTLSCSPISGHRSVSWYQQTPGQGLQFLFEYFSETQRNKGNFPGRFSGRQFSNSRSEMNVSTLELGDSALYLCASSRDSGNIQYFGAGTRLSVL.

This chain joins TRBV4-3 and TRBJ1-1; the match to TRBD1 covers 8 bases. The CDR3 runs to 19 residues. After removal of 0 bases from V and 5 bases from J, the junction contained 17 bases not matched to a gene. In germline, CDR1 is LGHNA, CDR2 YSLEER. CDR3 in amino acids: CASSQDIIQGAFARTEAFF. The CDR3 DNA is TGCGCCAGCAGCCAAGATATTATTCAGGGGGCATTTGCTCGGACTGAAGCTTTCTTT.

As concerns this clone: Different DNA sequences within this sample yield the same CDR3. J is TRBJ2-1 and V is TRBV18, with 7 bases lining up with TRBD1. Germline V CDR1 and CDR2: KGHSH, LQKENI. The CDR3 length is 13 residues. The J segment lost 5 bases and the V segment lost 6 bases, leaving 4 bases of the junction unmatched. The CDR3 sequence is CASSPGTDNEQFF. DNA of the CDR3: TGTGCCAGCTCCCCCGGGACAGACAATGAGCAGTTCTTC.

The rearrangement uses TRBV19 and TRBJ1-5; a possible D gene is TRBD1 (6 bases). The CDR3 length is 17 residues. Between the trimmed V and J ends, which lost 3 bases and 0 bases, there was a span of 15 bases. Germline CDR1 and CDR2: LNHDA and SQIVND (reference sequence). The CDR3: CASSILGQLYSNQPQHF. The CDR3 nucleotides read TGTGCCAGTAGTATTCTTGGACAGCTATATAGCAATCAGCCCCAGCATTTT.

This sequence joins TRBV25-1 and TRBJ1-1; no reliable D call. Per the germline V gene, CDR1 is MGHDK and CDR2 is SYGVNS. The CDR3 extends over 11 amino acids. V dropped 7 bases and J dropped 2 bases, with 5 bases sitting between them. The CDR3 region has the DNA TGTGCCAGCATGAGTAACACTGAAGCTTTCTTT. It specifies CASMSNTEAFF.

CDR3 protein: CASSLGGEGHYNEQFF. The CDR3 region has the DNA TGCGCCAGCAGCTTGGGAGGGGAGGGCCACTACAATGAGCAGTTCTTC. The V and J genes are TRBV5-1 and TRBJ2-1, with TRBD2 matching 7 bases. CDR3 length equals 16 residues. Germline values: CDR1 SGHRS, CDR2 YFSETQ. V lost 0 bases, J lost 3 bases, and 6 bases stayed unmatched.

V usage is TRBV7-9 and J usage is TRBJ2-3, with 8 bases identical to TRBD2. The CDR3 length is 17 residues. Losses at the gene ends were 3 bases for V and 3 bases for J; bases not matched to a gene: 11. The germline gives CDR1 SEHNR, CDR2 FQNEAQ (reference sequence). Here the CDR3 reads CASSFLRAGGETDTQYF. CDR3 DNA: TGTGCCAGCAGCTTCCTACGGGCGGGGGGTGAAACAGATACGCAGTATTTT.